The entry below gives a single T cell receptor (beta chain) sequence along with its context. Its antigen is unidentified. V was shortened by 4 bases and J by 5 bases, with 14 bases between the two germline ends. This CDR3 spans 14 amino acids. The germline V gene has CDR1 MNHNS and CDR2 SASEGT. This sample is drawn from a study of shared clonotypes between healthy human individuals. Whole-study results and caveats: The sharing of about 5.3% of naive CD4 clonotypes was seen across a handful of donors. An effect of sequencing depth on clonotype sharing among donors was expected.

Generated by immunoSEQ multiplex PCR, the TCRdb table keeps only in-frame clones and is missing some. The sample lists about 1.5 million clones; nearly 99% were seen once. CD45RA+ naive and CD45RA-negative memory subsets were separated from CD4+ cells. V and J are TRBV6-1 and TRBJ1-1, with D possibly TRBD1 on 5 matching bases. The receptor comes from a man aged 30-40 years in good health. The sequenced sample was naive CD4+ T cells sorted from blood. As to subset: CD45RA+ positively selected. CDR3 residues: CASSGRGGWTEAFF. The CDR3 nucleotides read TGTGCCAGCAGTGGACGGGGGGGTTGGACTGAAGCTTTCTTT.